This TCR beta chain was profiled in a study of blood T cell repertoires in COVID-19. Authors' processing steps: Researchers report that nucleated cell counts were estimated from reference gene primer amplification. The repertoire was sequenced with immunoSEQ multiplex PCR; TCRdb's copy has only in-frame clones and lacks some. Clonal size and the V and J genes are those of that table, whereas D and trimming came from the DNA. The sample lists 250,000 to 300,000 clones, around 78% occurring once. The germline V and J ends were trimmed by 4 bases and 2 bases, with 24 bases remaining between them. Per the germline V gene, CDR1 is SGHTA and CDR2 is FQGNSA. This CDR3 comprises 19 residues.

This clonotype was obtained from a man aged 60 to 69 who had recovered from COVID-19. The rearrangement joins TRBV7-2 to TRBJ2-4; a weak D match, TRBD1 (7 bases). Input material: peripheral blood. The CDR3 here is CASSSRTGGQGGSKNIQYF. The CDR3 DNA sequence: TGTGCCAGCAGCTCAAGGACCGGAGGGCAGGGGGGATCCAAAAACATTCAGTACTTC. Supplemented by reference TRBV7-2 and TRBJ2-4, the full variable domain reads GAGVSQSPSNKVTEKGKDVELRCDPISGHTALYWYRQSLGQGLEFLIYFQGNSAPDKSGLPSDRFSAERTGGSVSTLTIQRTQQEDSAVYLCASSSRTGGQGGSKNIQYFGAGTRLSVL.